These T cell receptor beta chains were read from a single sample in a study of shared clonotypes between healthy human individuals. Produced via immunoSEQ multiplex PCR; TCRdb's table is partial and in-frame only. Of about 2.1 million clones listed, 90% to 95% were seen once; the top ten hold roughly 1.8%. Material: naive CD8+ T cells from PBMCs. The receptors derive from a young man in good health. Some clones in this sample may be carry-over from other donors' samples. CDR3s leave out the opening cysteine and the closing phenylalanine or tryptophan. Clone size is not always given. Where it is, it says once, few, many or a class for expanded clones.

v_call,clone_size,cdr3_aa
TRBV5-6,NA,ASSLKSEREYRQY
TRBV10-3,NA,ATFQGAPTTDTEAF
TRBV4-1,once,ASSQDRPSGAYEQY
TRBV5-1,once,ASSLRGGLNQPQH
TRBV7-9,few,ASTTGETQY
TRBV27,NA,AAGPGEKLF
TRBV9,once,ASSVATANYGYT
TRBV7-9,NA,ASSPVGGTEAF
TRBV7-9,NA,ASSLAGAHYNEQF
TRBV7-2,NA,ASSPWTDLYEQY
TRBV4-1,NA,ASSSQRTEAF
TRBV28,NA,ASRLWGEGVNNEQF
TRBV25-1,NA,ASSERRGRGGTEAF
TRBV27,NA,ASSFLPSYEQY
TRBV27,NA,ASSPTTSFYEQY
TRBV5-1,NA,ASSFSGRGGNEQF
TRBV4-1,once,ASSQDRGPYYGYT
TRBV4-1,once,ASSHRGSSSYEQY
TRBV9,NA,ASSPGDRGPGNEL
TRBV27,once,ASSLRGSEKLF
TRBV23-1,NA,ASTPRGGAGNTIY
TRBV28,NA,ASSLKGRRNTEAF
TRBV28,NA,ASSFQGEFTGNTIY